Presented here are 9 T cell receptor beta chains from one specimen sequenced in a study of blood T cell repertoires in COVID-19 (dated by TCRdb to 2018 to 2020). The library came from the immunoSEQ multiplex PCR assay. This immuneACCESS table, as held by TCRdb, lists in-frame sequences with V and J called but not all clones. Of the missing ones, under half trace to an unresolved V gene in checked studies; the others have no known cause. A total of over 200,000 clones appear in this sample, roughly 91% of them only once. Of the sample, roughly 9% falls within the top ten clones. The sample consisted of PBMCs or T cells enriched from blood (not recorded which). The receptor source for this set is a man between 40 and 49 years old who had recovered from COVID-19.

V is TRBV12-5 and J is TRBJ1-1, with D tentatively TRBD1 (5 bases). CDR3 size: 15 residues. Trimming stripped 4 bases from V and 1 base from J, with 13 bases between. CDR1 and CDR2 (germline): LGHNT, FRNRAP. CDR3 nucleotide sequence: TGTGCTAGTGGTTCCCAGGGAGGGACGAACACTGAAGCTTTCTTT. Amino acid sequence: CASGSQGGTNTEAFF.

The chain combines TRBV27 with TRBJ1-3, with D possibly being TRBD1 (6 bases). The CDR3 has 14 residues. The V gene's germline CDR1 is MNHEY and CDR2 SMNVEV (reference sequence). Trimming took 6 bases from V and 6 from J, leaving 15 bases between them. CDR3 sequence (DNA): TGTGCCAGCAGGCGGGGGGCAGGGGAAAACACCATATATTTT. Translating gives CASRRGAGENTIYF.

The rearrangement links TRBV18 to TRBJ1-4; D is possibly TRBD1 (5 bases). The CDR3 covers 13 residues. Germline values: CDR1 KGHSH, CDR2 LQKENI. The V gene lost 3 bases and the J gene lost 8 bases, with 10 bases spanning the gap. The CDR3 DNA follows: TGTGCCAGCTCACCCGGGCCAGGGGAAAAACTGTTTTTT. Its translation is CASSPGPGEKLFF.

The CDR3 here is CASSPGRGTGNTIYF. The DNA of the CDR3 is TGTGCCAGCTCACCTGGGAGGGGAACAGGAAACACCATATATTTT. The chain uses TRBV18 and TRBJ1-3, with D possibly matching TRBD1 (5 bases). V gave up 3 bases and J gave up 4 bases, with 13 bases separating them. The CDR3 runs 15 residues. Germline CDR1 is KGHSH and CDR2 is LQKENI.

The chain couples TRBV19 to TRBJ2-5; 10 nucleotides line up with TRBD1. V trimming: 6 bases; J trimming: 5 bases; junction bases outside the gene matches: 6. The CDR3 covers 14 residues. The V gene's germline CDR1 is LNHDA and CDR2 SQIVND (reference sequence). DNA of the CDR3: TGTGCCAGTAGGAGGACAGGGGGTATCGAGACCCAGTACTTC. The encoded protein is CASRRTGGIETQYF.

The V gene is TRBV5-5, the J gene TRBJ1-5; no clear D. The CDR3 spans 17 residues. Trimming took off 0 bases at V and 0 bases at J, with 13 bases between the two ends. Germline CDR1 is SGHKS and CDR2 is YYEKEE (reference sequence). This chain's CDR3 is CASSLGLSEHSNQPQHF. Here the CDR3 DNA reads TGTGCCAGCAGCTTGGGTCTTTCCGAGCATAGCAATCAGCCCCAGCATTTT.

The chain recombines TRBV28 with TRBJ2-1, with 13 nucleotides matching TRBD2. V shed 6 bases and J 6 bases; nucleotides not matched to a gene: 5. The CDR3 is made up of 15 amino acids. Germline V gene sequence: CDR1 MDHEN, CDR2 SYDVKM. In nucleotides, the CDR3 is TGTGCCAGCAGAGCGGGACTAGCGGGACGCAATGAGCAGTTCTTC. Protein product: CASRAGLAGRNEQFF. Based on the CDR3 plus reference TRBV28 and TRBJ2-1, the full variable domain is DVKVTQSSRYLVKRTGEKVFLECVQDMDHENMFWYRQDPGLGLRLIYFSYDVKMKEKGDIPEGYSVSREKKERFSLILESASTNQTSMYLCASRAGLAGRNEQFFGPGTRLTVL.

This sequence joins TRBV12-3 or TRBV12-4 and TRBJ2-1; D uncertain. CDR3 length: 13 residues. Between the trimmed V and J ends, which lost 4 bases and 4 bases, there was a span of 8 bases. The CDR3 sequence: CASSYADYNEQFF. The CDR3 nucleotides are TGTGCCAGCAGTTACGCAGATTACAATGAGCAGTTCTTC.

In this sample, this clone turned up once. The CDR3 reads CASSLAGGRAGLDNEQFF. The CDR3 region has the DNA TGTGCCAGCAGCTTGGCCGGGGGGCGAGCGGGCCTTGACAATGAGCAGTTCTTC. V and J are TRBV5-4 and TRBJ2-1; D is possibly TRBD2 (7 bases). CDR3 length: 18 amino acids. Trimming removed 0 bases at V and 5 bases at J, with 21 bases between. Germline V gives CDR1 SGHNT, CDR2 YYREEE (reference sequence).